The following is a TCR beta chain sequence with its context. These data originate in a study of cytomegalovirus exposure and HLA in healthy donors. The PCR contained 60 Vbeta and 13 Jbeta primers. Repertoires were generated with immunoSEQ multiplex PCR, while TCRdb's copy carries only in-frame clones and drops some. The table records over 70,000 clones, approximately 70% of them present only once. The CDR3 consists of 15 residues. Germline V CDR1 and CDR2: KGHSH, LQKENI. V was pared by 1 base and J by 5 bases, with 14 bases between. The source material was PBMCs. This chain joins TRBV18 and TRBJ1-1, with no clear D. The receptor comes from a woman between 50 and 59 years old in good health and CMV-seropositive. The CDR3 DNA is TGTGCCAGCTCACCACAATTAACGCGACAAACTGAAGCTTTCTTT. It codes for CASSPQLTRQTEAFF.